The clone carrying this TCR beta chain came up a few times. This sample is part of a study of T-cell reconstitution after alpha-beta-depleted transplantation in children. The germline V gene encodes CDR1 LNHDA and CDR2 SQIVND (reference sequence). The CDR3 has 14 residues. The J segment lost 4 bases and the V segment lost 6 bases, leaving 8 bases of the junction unmatched. The TCRbeta library was prepared with unique molecular identifiers. MiXCR, run by TCRdb on the PCR reads, gives a single entry per CDR3 protein. The sample holds approximately 400,000 distinct CDR3 sequences, roughly a tenth seen once.

The receptor's source is a human donor who donated a stem cell graft to a child with acute myeloid leukemia. The gene calls are TRBV19 and TRBJ1-1; 7 bases are shared with TRBD1. Sequenced here: PBMCs from the stem cell graft donor, sampled from the stem cell graft. Here the CDR3 DNA reads TGTGCCAGTAGCGATTCAGGGGGTACCACTGAAGCTTTCTTT. Protein: CASSDSGGTTEAFF.